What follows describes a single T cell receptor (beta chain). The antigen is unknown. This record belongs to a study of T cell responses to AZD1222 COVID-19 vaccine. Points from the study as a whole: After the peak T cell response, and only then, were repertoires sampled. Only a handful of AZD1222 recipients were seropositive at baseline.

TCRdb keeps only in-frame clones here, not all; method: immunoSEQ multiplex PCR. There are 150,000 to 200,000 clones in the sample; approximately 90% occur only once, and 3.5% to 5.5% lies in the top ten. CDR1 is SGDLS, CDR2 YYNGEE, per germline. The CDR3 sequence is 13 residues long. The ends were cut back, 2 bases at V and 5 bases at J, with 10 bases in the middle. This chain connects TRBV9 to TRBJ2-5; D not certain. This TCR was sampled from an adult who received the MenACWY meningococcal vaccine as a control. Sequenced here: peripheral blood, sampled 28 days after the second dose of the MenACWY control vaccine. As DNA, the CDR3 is TGTGCCAGCAGCGTCGGTCGATTGGAGACCCAGTACTTC. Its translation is CASSVGRLETQYF.